These 25 T cell receptor beta chains originate from one sample sequenced in a study of cytomegalovirus exposure and HLA in healthy donors. 60 Vbeta and 13 Jbeta primers were used in PCR. The table came from immunoSEQ multiplex PCR; TCRdb's copy has only in-frame clones and leaves some out. Among about 43,000 clones listed, roughly half were seen once. The sample comprised PBMCs. The receptors shown here come from a man between 60 and 75 years old in good health and CMV-seronegative.

In DNA, the CDR3 is TGCGCCAGCAGTTACAGGGAGTACACCGGGGAGCTGTTTTTT. Translating it yields CASSYREYTGELFF. This chain links TRBV5-1 with TRBJ2-2; possibly TRBD1 for D (6 bases). Trimming stripped 5 bases from V and 3 bases from J, with 11 bases between. The germline gives CDR1 SGHRS, CDR2 YFSETQ. The CDR3 totals 14 residues.

The chain carries TRBV6-5 and TRBJ1-5; 7 bases match TRBD1. Germline CDR1 MNHEY, CDR2 SVGAGI. V trimming: 6 bases; J trimming: 5 bases; junction bases outside the gene matches: 7. The CDR3 is made up of 14 amino acids. CDR3 in amino acids: CASSRDSRDQPQHF. The CDR3 DNA reads as TGTGCCAGCAGCAGGGACAGCCGAGATCAGCCCCAGCATTTT.

The chain recombines TRBV6-5 with TRBJ1-2, with a tentative D call TRBD1 (6 bases). V was clipped by 6 bases and J by 8 bases, with 22 bases between them. The CDR3 spans 15 residues. Germline V gene lookup returns CDR1 MNHEY and CDR2 SVGAGI. Here the CDR3 reads CASSERGGWLGGYTF. The CDR3 DNA sequence: TGTGCCAGCAGCGAAAGAGGGGGATGGTTAGGCGGCTACACCTTC.

This clone was found a few times. J is TRBJ2-2 and V is TRBV11-2; perhaps TRBD1 as D (5 bases). Germline lookup yields CDR1 SGHAT and CDR2 FQNNGV. V lost 5 bases, J lost 8 bases, and 12 bases lay in between. The CDR3 is 13 amino acids. CDR3 protein: CASSVIQVGELFF. The CDR3 region has the DNA TGTGCCAGCAGCGTGATACAGGTTGGGGAGCTGTTTTTT.

This clone was seen a handful of times. The DNA for the CDR3 is TGTGCCTGGCAGGAGGTGGATACGCAGTATTTT. Translated, it gives CAWQEVDTQYF. V and J are TRBV30 and TRBJ2-3, with D tentatively TRBD2 (5 bases). Germline V gene sequence: CDR1 GTSNPN, CDR2 SVGIG (reference sequence). This CDR3 is 11 amino acids long. V dropped 5 bases and J dropped 6 bases, with 9 bases sitting between them.

The V gene is TRBV4-2, the J gene TRBJ1-3; D is uncertain. The CDR3 is 15 residues long. Trimming took off 0 bases at V and 4 bases at J, with 10 bases between the two ends. Germline V lookup: CDR1 LGHNA, CDR2 YNFKEQ. The CDR3 coding sequence is TGTGCCAGCAGCCAAGATAATACAGTGGGAAACACCATATATTTT. It codes for CASSQDNTVGNTIYF.

The V call is TRBV5-1, the J call TRBJ2-7, with 13 positions matching TRBD2. CDR1 and CDR2 from the germline V gene are SGHRS and YFSETQ. Trimming at V came to 3 bases and at J to 9 bases, leaving 9 bases not matched to a gene. The CDR3 length is 15 residues. The CDR3 here is CASSSTGTSGIGQYF. In nucleotides, the CDR3 is TGCGCCAGCAGCTCTACCGGGACTAGCGGGATCGGGCAGTACTTC.

The chain is built from TRBV7-6 and TRBJ2-1; TRBD2 aligns across 9 bases. V was pared by 5 bases and J by 4 bases, with 15 bases of the junction left unmatched. Germline assignment: CDR1 SGHVS and CDR2 FNYEAQ. The CDR3 extends over 18 amino acids. The CDR3 is CASSQFPPSGARYNEQFF. As DNA, the CDR3 is TGTGCCAGCAGCCAATTCCCGCCTAGCGGGGCGCGGTACAATGAGCAGTTCTTC.

V and J are TRBV4-1 and TRBJ1-1; 8 positions agree with TRBD1. Losses at the gene ends were 2 bases for V and 8 bases for J; bases not matched to a gene: 10. The CDR3 has 15 residues. Germline-derived CDR1 and CDR2 are MGHRA and YSYEKL. The CDR3: CASSQLAGQGIEAFF. CDR3 bases: TGCGCCAGCAGCCAACTAGCCGGACAGGGAATCGAAGCTTTCTTT.

This chain connects TRBV2 to TRBJ2-1; TRBD2 agrees at 8 bases. V was clipped by 4 bases and J by 8 bases; unmatched bases: 4. The germline V gene has CDR1 SNHLY and CDR2 FYNNEI. The CDR3 covers 13 residues. CDR3 nucleotide sequence: TGTGCCAGCAGTGTCGGGAGGGCCGATGAGCAGTTCTTC. This encodes CASSVGRADEQFF. Full variable domain (missing parts from reference TRBV2 and TRBJ2-1): EPEVTQTPSHQVTQMGQEVILRCVPISNHLYFYWYRQILGQKVEFLVSFYNNEISEKSEIFDDQFSVERPDGSNFTLKIRSTKLEDSAMYFCASSVGRADEQFFGPGTRLTVL.

This rearrangement joins TRBV4-3 to TRBJ1-2; no clear D. The CDR3 is made up of 12 amino acids. From germline, CDR1 is LGHNA and CDR2 YSLEER. The V end lost 2 bases, the J end lost 6 bases, and 7 bases lay between the germline ends. This chain's CDR3 is CASSQTGDGYTF. CDR3 nucleotides: TGCGCCAGCAGCCAAACCGGGGATGGCTACACCTTC.

The chain joins TRBV2 to TRBJ1-1; D is unclear. V was cut by 1 base and J by 7 bases, with 7 bases left in between. CDR1 and CDR2 from the germline V gene are SNHLY and FYNNEI. The CDR3 spans 12 residues. The CDR3 sequence is CASSEVLNEAFF. The CDR3 coding sequence is TGTGCCAGCAGTGAAGTACTTAATGAAGCTTTCTTT. The whole variable domain, filled in from reference TRBV2 and TRBJ1-1, reads EPEVTQTPSHQVTQMGQEVILRCVPISNHLYFYWYRQILGQKVEFLVSFYNNEISEKSEIFDDQFSVERPDGSNFTLKIRSTKLEDSAMYFCASSEVLNEAFFGQGTRLTVV.

This clone was seen a few times. The gene calls are TRBV7-9 and TRBJ1-2; D perhaps matches TRBD1 (5 bases). Germline lookup yields CDR1 SEHNR and CDR2 FQNEAQ (reference sequence). There are 14 residues in the CDR3. V was clipped by 4 bases and J by 7 bases, with 16 bases between them. The CDR3, as DNA: TGTGCCAGCAGCTCGCCGATGGCGGGGACTGGCTACACCTTC. This encodes CASSSPMAGTGYTF.

The V call is TRBV7-2, the J call TRBJ2-3, with 13 nucleotides matching TRBD2. Trimming took 3 bases from V and 6 from J; bases not matched to a gene: 9. From germline, CDR1 is SGHTA and CDR2 FQGNSA. This CDR3 region has 17 residues. In nucleotides, the CDR3 is TGTGCCAGCAGCTTGGAACTAGCGGGAGGGCCTGGGGATACGCAGTATTTT. This encodes CASSLELAGGPGDTQYF.

The chain links TRBV5-4 to TRBJ2-4; D is perhaps TRBD1 (5 bases). This CDR3 has 15 amino acids. Trimming left V 1 base short and J 9 bases short, with 17 bases between. The germline V gene has CDR1 SGHNT and CDR2 YYREEE (reference sequence). CDR3 in amino acids: CASSLWRRDLVIQYF. CDR3 DNA sequence: TGTGCCAGCAGCTTGTGGCGCAGGGATTTAGTCATTCAGTACTTC.

The chain has TRBV7-2 and TRBJ2-7; D is uncertain. From germline, CDR1 is SGHTA and CDR2 FQGNSA. V was clipped by 0 bases and J by 0 bases, with 9 bases between them. CDR3 length: 15 residues. CDR3 sequence (DNA): TGTGCCAGCAGCTTAGCTCCAGCGCTCTCCTACGAGCAGTACTTC. This translates into CASSLAPALSYEQYF.

The table lists this clone with a few counts. The chain recombines TRBV29-1 with TRBJ1-1; TRBD1 aligns across 7 bases. Trimming cost V 6 bases and J 3 bases; bases outside gene matches: 1. Germline CDR1 and CDR2: SQVTM and ANQGSEA. This CDR3 region has 11 residues. CDR3: CSVGTDTEAFF. The CDR3, as DNA: TGCAGCGTAGGGACAGACACTGAAGCTTTCTTT.

The V call is TRBV30, the J call TRBJ1-5; possibly TRBD1 for D (6 bases). CDR3 length equals 16 residues. CDR1 GTSNPN and CDR2 SVGIG come from the germline V gene (reference sequence). Trimming removed 3 bases at V and 1 base at J, with 16 bases between. This CDR3 reads CAWSGPGTLSNQPQHF. CDR3 DNA: TGTGCCTGGAGCGGCCCCGGGACACTGAGCAATCAGCCCCAGCATTTT.

This rearrangement joins TRBV27 to TRBJ1-5, with D uncertain. V lost 8 bases, J lost 6 bases, and 14 bases lay in between. CDR1 is MNHEY, CDR2 SMNVEV, per germline (reference sequence). This CDR3 region has 13 residues. For the CDR3, the DNA is TGTGCCAGCGCCGCGACCCGGGGTCAGCCCCAGCATTTT. Translation gives CASAATRGQPQHF.

The J gene is TRBJ2-5, the V gene TRBV29-1; 8 positions match TRBD1. Trimming took 5 bases from V and 5 from J; bases not matched to a gene: 7. Looked up from germline, CDR1 is SQVTM and CDR2 is ANQGSEA. The CDR3 contains 13 residues. The DNA of the CDR3 is TGCAGCGTTCACCAGGGGGCTTGGGAGACCCAGTACTTC. Protein product: CSVHQGAWETQYF.

This clone has a handful of counts. The chain combines TRBV6-1 with TRBJ1-1; TRBD1 agrees at 7 bases. The length of the CDR3 is 13 residues. The germline V gene encodes CDR1 MNHNS and CDR2 SASEGT. V lost 5 bases to trimming and J lost 1 base; unmatched junction nucleotides: 1. CDR3 sequence: CASSRTGNTEAFF. CDR3 in DNA: TGTGCCAGCAGTCGGACAGGGAACACTGAAGCTTTCTTT.

The chain carries TRBV7-9 and TRBJ2-7, with 11 bases lining up with TRBD2. Germline V gene data show CDR1 as SEHNR and CDR2 as FQNEAQ (reference sequence). This CDR3 has 15 residues. With V trimmed by 5 bases and J by 4 bases, 7 bases remained unmatched. The DNA for the CDR3 is TGTGCCAGCAGCCGAACTAGCGGGAGATTATACGAGCAGTACTTC. Its protein is CASSRTSGRLYEQYF.

This clone was seen only a few times. The rearrangement links TRBV18 to TRBJ1-1, with 8 bases matching TRBD1. The germline gives CDR1 KGHSH, CDR2 LQKENI. This CDR3 has 12 residues. The V and J ends lost 9 bases and 10 bases, in that order; junction bases with no gene match: 10. In DNA, the CDR3 is TGTGCCAGTCATCGGGACAGGTATCGAGCTTTCTTT. Translated, it gives CASHRDRYRAFF.

DNA for the CDR3: TGTGCCAGCAGCTTGGGGACAGGGAGGTCTGAAGCTTTCTTT. Translated, it gives CASSLGTGRSEAFF. The V call is TRBV7-8, the J call TRBJ1-1; TRBD1 aligns across 9 bases. The V segment lost 3 bases and the J segment 6 bases; nucleotides outside the gene matches: 5. This CDR3 has 14 amino acids. Germline values: CDR1 SGHVS, CDR2 FQNEAQ.

This clone has ten or more counts. V usage is TRBV2 and J usage is TRBJ2-7; the match to TRBD2 covers 7 bases. Trimming cost V 3 bases and J 7 bases; bases outside gene matches: 3. CDR1 is SNHLY and CDR2 is FYNNEI in the germline V gene. There are 12 residues in the CDR3. The CDR3 loop is CASSEGGREQYF. In nucleotides, the CDR3 is TGTGCCAGCAGTGAGGGGGGGAGGGAGCAGTACTTC.